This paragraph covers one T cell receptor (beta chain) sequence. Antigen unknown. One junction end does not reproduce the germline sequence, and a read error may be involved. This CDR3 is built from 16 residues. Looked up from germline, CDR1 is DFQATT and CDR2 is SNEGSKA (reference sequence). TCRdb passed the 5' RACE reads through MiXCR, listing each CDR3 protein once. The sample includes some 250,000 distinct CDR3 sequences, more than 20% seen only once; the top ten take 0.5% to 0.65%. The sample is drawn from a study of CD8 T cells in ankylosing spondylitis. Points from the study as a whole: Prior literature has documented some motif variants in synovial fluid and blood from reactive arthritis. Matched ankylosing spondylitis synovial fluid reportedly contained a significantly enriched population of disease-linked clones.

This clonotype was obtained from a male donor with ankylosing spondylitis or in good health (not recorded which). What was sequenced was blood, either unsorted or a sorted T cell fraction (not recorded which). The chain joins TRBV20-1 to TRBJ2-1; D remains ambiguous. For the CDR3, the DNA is TGCTGTGCTAGAGATCGAAGACCGAGCTCCTACAATGAGCAGTTCTTC. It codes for CCARDRRPSSYNEQFF.